This T cell receptor beta chain stems from a study of blood T cell repertoires in COVID-19. Study summary: The analysed material was cDNA or gDNA that came from T cells, B-cell-depleted T cells, or PBMCs.

This clone came up a few times. Deletions cut 6 bases from V and 4 bases from J, with 15 bases between. Germline-derived CDR1 and CDR2 are MDHEN and SYDVKM. CDR3 length: 14 amino acids. The assay was immunoSEQ multiplex PCR, and TCRdb's table has in-frame clones only and misses some. The data contain over 95,000 clones, 75% to 85% of them singletons. The chain has TRBV28 and TRBJ1-2; possibly TRBD1 for D (5 bases). This clonotype was obtained from a human donor in a cohort sampled during active COVID-19. Specimen: peripheral blood. CDR3 in amino acids: CASRPDSLPYGYTF. The CDR3 DNA follows: TGTGCCAGCAGGCCTGACAGCCTCCCCTATGGCTACACCTTC.